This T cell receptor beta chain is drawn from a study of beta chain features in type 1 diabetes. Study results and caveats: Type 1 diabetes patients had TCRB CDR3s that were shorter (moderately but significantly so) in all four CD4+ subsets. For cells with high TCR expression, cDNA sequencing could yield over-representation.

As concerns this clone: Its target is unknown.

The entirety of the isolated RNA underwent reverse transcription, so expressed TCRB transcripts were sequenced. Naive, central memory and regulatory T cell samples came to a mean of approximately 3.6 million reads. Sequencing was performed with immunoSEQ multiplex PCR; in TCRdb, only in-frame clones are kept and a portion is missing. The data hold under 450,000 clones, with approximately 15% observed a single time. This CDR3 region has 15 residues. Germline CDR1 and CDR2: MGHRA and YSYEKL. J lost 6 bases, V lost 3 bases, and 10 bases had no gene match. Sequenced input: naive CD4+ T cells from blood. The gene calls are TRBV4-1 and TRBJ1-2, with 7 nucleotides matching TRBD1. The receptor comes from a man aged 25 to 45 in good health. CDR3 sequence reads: CASSQLERGRHGYTF. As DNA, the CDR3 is TGCGCCAGCAGCCAGTTGGAGAGGGGGCGGCATGGCTACACCTTC.